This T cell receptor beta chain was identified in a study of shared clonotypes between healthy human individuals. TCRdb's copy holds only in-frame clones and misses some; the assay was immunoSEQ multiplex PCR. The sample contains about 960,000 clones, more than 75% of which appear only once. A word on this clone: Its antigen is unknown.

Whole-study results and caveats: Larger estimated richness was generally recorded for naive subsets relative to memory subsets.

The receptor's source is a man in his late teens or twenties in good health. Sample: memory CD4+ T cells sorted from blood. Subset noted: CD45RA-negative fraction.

The DNA of the CDR3 is TGTGCCAGCAGAGCAGACGCGGGGACAGGGAAGTACTTC. Protein sequence: CASRADAGTGKYF. J is TRBJ2-5 and V is TRBV7-2, with 9 positions matching TRBD1. Germline trimming cut 6 bases from V and 12 bases from J; bases unmatched to any gene: 11. CDR3 length: 13 residues. Per the germline V gene, CDR1 is SGHTA and CDR2 is FQGNSA.